Sequencing of this T cell receptor beta chain was carried out in a study of blood T cell repertoires in COVID-19. In the study overall: Specimens from acute and convalescent COVID-19 originated in the United States, Italy and Spain. Sample material is recorded as cDNA or gDNA derived from T cells, B-cell-depleted T cells, or PBMCs.

In the authors' workflow: Cell counts per sample came from amplifying reference gene primers. Libraries were prepared by immunoSEQ multiplex PCR; TCRdb keeps only in-frame clonotypes and omits some of them. V, J and clone size are those of that table, while D and trimming were read from the DNA. In the table there are around 32,000 clones, more than 85% of which are singletons. The germline gives CDR1 SGHTA, CDR2 FQGNSA. V was trimmed by 3 bases and J by 4 bases, leaving 9 bases between them. The length of the CDR3 is 14 residues. The V and J genes are TRBV7-2 and TRBJ2-2; tentatively, D is TRBD2 (5 bases). The TCR was taken from a male donor with active COVID-19. Sequences were obtained from peripheral blood. The DNA of the CDR3 is TGTGCCAGCAGCTTTGACTATACCACCGGGGAGCTGTTTTTT. It translates to CASSFDYTTGELFF.